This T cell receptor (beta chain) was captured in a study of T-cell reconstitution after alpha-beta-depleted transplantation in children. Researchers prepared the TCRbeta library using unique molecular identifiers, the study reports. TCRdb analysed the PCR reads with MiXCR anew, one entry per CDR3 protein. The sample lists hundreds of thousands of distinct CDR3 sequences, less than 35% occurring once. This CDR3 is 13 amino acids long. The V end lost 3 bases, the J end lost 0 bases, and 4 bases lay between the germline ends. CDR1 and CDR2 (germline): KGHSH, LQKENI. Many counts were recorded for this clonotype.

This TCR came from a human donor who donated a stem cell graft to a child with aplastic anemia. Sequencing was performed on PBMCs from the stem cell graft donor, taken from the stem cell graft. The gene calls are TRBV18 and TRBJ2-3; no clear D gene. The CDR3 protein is CASSPASTDTQYF. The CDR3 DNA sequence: TGTGCCAGCTCACCGGCGAGCACAGATACGCAGTATTTT.